The clone carrying this T cell receptor (beta chain) was seen a few times. Its antigen is undetermined. This sample also contains other DNA sequences that code for the same CDR3. The study separated CD4+ cells into CD45RA+ naive and CD45RA-negative memory subsets. Libraries were prepared by immunoSEQ multiplex PCR; TCRdb keeps only in-frame clonotypes and omits some of them. The table has around 600,000 clones, 97% seen once. These data originate in a study of shared clonotypes between healthy human individuals. Study outcomes and limitations: It was the non-shared clonotypes that had lower generation probabilities than clonotypes shared by all four donors.

The clonotype was recovered from a young woman in good health. What was sequenced was naive CD4+ T cells sorted from blood. Subset described: CD45RA+ positively selected.

The CDR3 reads CSVEQGGTEAFF. The DNA for the CDR3 is TGCAGCGTTGAACAGGGGGGCACTGAAGCTTTCTTT. V and J are TRBV29-1 and TRBJ1-1; 7 bases agree with TRBD1. The CDR3 consists of 12 residues. Germline trimming cut 2 bases from V and 4 bases from J; bases unmatched to any gene: 1. The germline CDR1 and CDR2 sequences are SQVTM and ANQGSEA.